This entry describes one T cell receptor (beta chain). Its target is unknown. These data originate in a study of OX40 agonist ivuxolimab in advanced cancers. Broader study findings: Part of the nonresponder group also had normalized T-cell clonal expansion that was low.

Deletions cut 5 bases from V and 5 bases from J, with 7 bases between. Germline assignment: CDR1 GTSNPN and CDR2 SVGIG (reference sequence). The CDR3 totals 11 residues. Clones were sequenced by immunoSEQ multiplex PCR, and TCRdb holds only the in-frame ones, with some missing. The sample yields under 70,000 clones, approximately 85% seen once. Sample: CD4+ or CD8+ T cells sorted from blood, taken in a trial of the OX40 agonist ivuxolimab. The chain is built from TRBV30 and TRBJ2-4; D uncertain. This clonotype originated in an adult with an advanced solid tumor such as melanoma, head and neck, liver or kidney cancer. In DNA form, the CDR3 reads TGTGCCTGGCAACGAGAAAACATTCAGTACTTC. Protein product: CAWQRENIQYF.